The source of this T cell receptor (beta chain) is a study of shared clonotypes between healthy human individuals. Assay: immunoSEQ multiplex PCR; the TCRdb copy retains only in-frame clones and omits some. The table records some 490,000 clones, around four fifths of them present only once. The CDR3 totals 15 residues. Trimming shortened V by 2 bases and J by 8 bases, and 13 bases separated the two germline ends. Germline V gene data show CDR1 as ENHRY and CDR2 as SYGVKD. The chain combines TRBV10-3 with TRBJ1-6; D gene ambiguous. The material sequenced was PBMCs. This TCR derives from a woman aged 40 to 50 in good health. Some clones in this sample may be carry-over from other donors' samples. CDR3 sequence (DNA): TGTGCCATCAGTGAGACCCCGGCGTCCGATTCACCCCTCCACTTT. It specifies CAISETPASDSPLHF.